A single sample is the source of the 20 T cell receptor beta chains below, sequenced in a study of long-term antiretroviral therapy in people with HIV. It was version v3.0 of the immunoSEQ assay that was run at survey level. Sequencing used immunoSEQ multiplex PCR; TCRdb keeps in-frame clones, though not all of them. The sample lists approximately 26,000 clones; 79% were seen once. Sequencing was performed on unsorted PBMCs, taken 1.2 years after starting antiretroviral therapy. The receptors here all came from a woman in her thirties or forties with HIV.

This clone was observed once. The rearrangement links TRBV7-9 to TRBJ2-3; 8 nucleotides agree with TRBD2. The CDR3 is made up of 16 amino acids. Losses at the gene ends were 4 bases for V and 5 bases for J; bases not matched to a gene: 11. Per the germline V gene, CDR1 is SEHNR and CDR2 is FQNEAQ (reference sequence). The CDR3 DNA reads as TGTGCCAGCAGCTCCGGGACTAGTGAGGAAATAGATACGCAGTATTTT. It codes for CASSSGTSEEIDTQYF.

This chain links TRBV6-5 with TRBJ2-5, with 11 positions matching TRBD1. Germline V lookup: CDR1 MNHEY, CDR2 SVGAGI. The CDR3 runs 16 residues. Unmatched junction bases numbered 9, after V lost 4 bases and J lost 5 bases. DNA for the CDR3: TGTGCCAGCAGTTTAATTAGGACAGGGGGCGAGGAGACCCAGTACTTC. Protein product: CASSLIRTGGEETQYF.

CDR3 sequence reads: CASRKDRRDNQPQHF. The CDR3 region has the DNA TGTGCCAGCAGGAAGGACAGGCGGGACAATCAGCCCCAGCATTTT. V is TRBV6-1 and J is TRBJ1-5; 7 nucleotides line up with TRBD1. Trimming cost V 6 bases and J 3 bases; bases outside gene matches: 8. CDR1 is MNHNS and CDR2 is SASEGT in the germline V gene. The CDR3 is made up of 15 amino acids.

This clone has only one observation. The rearrangement links TRBV4-3 to TRBJ1-1, with a tentative D call TRBD1 (5 bases). V dropped 4 bases and J dropped 11 bases, with 23 bases sitting between them. The CDR3 runs to 15 residues. Germline lookup yields CDR1 LGHNA and CDR2 YSLEER. The CDR3 bases are TGCGCCAGCAGCCTTAGCGTCGGGACGGTCTCCCCCGCTTTCTTT. Its translation: CASSLSVGTVSPAFF.

The V and J genes are TRBV18 and TRBJ2-2, with unresolved D. V was pared by 2 bases and J by 2 bases, with 12 bases between. Germline loops: CDR1 KGHSH, CDR2 LQKENI. The CDR3 sequence is 16 residues long. The DNA for the CDR3 is TGTGCCAGCTCACCAATGGGTGTCCCTAACACCGGGGAGCTGTTTTTT. This sequence encodes CASSPMGVPNTGELFF.

This clone was detected once. The J gene is TRBJ2-5, the V gene TRBV30, with TRBD2 matching over 12 bases. J was trimmed by 4 bases and V by 0 bases; bases with no gene match: 6. The CDR3 spans 16 residues. CDR1 and CDR2 from the germline V gene are GTSNPN and SVGIG (reference sequence). CDR3 residues: CAWSVLTSGGGETQYF. DNA of the CDR3: TGTGCCTGGAGTGTCTTGACTAGCGGGGGAGGAGAGACCCAGTACTTC.

The rearrangement joins TRBV10-3 to TRBJ1-3, with D unresolved. Trimming shortened V by 0 bases and J by 2 bases, and 8 bases separated the two germline ends. This CDR3 has 15 residues. CDR1 and CDR2 (germline): ENHRY, SYGVKD. CDR3 region: CAISESVYPGNTIYF. The DNA of the CDR3 is TGTGCCATCAGTGAGTCGGTGTACCCTGGAAACACCATATATTTT.

The V gene is TRBV7-9, the J gene TRBJ1-2, with unresolved D. Germline V gene lookup returns CDR1 SEHNR and CDR2 FQNEAQ (reference sequence). Trimming left V 3 bases short and J 3 bases short, with 17 bases between. The CDR3 spans 16 residues. The CDR3 DNA follows: TGTGCCAGCAGCTTCGGGGTAGGGCTAGAGTACTATGGCTACACCTTC. It encodes CASSFGVGLEYYGYTF. Drawing the rest from reference TRBV7-9 and TRBJ1-2, the complete variable domain is DTGVSQNPRHKITKRGQNVTFRCDPISEHNRLYWYRQTLGQGPEFLTYFQNEAQLEKSRLLSDRFSAERPKGSFSTLEIQRTEQGDSAMYLCASSFGVGLEYYGYTFGSGTRLTVV.

V and J are TRBV7-9 and TRBJ2-7; TRBD2 matches 9 bases. Germline values: CDR1 SEHNR, CDR2 FQNEAQ (reference sequence). This CDR3 is built from 16 residues. V lost 1 base and J lost 5; bases outside the gene matches: 9. DNA of the CDR3: TGTGCCAGCAGCTTAGTTCCTCCAGCGGGGGGACACGAGCAGTACTTC. Its translation is CASSLVPPAGGHEQYF.

The chain is built from TRBV11-2 and TRBJ1-2; D gene ambiguous. V lost 5 bases, J lost 4 bases, and 14 bases lay in between. The CDR3 sequence is 14 residues long. The germline V gene has CDR1 SGHAT and CDR2 FQNNGV. Here the CDR3 DNA reads TGTGCCAGCAGCGAAAGGATGGGCAGCTATGGCTACACCTTC. The encoded protein is CASSERMGSYGYTF.

The chain joins TRBV27 to TRBJ2-2; TRBD2 matches at 7 bases. The germline gives CDR1 MNHEY, CDR2 SMNVEV (reference sequence). The trim removed 2 bases at V and 8 bases at J, leaving 5 bases unmatched. CDR3 length: 14 residues. The CDR3 sequence: CASSLRAGVGELFF. DNA of the CDR3: TGTGCCAGCAGTTTACGCGCGGGAGTGGGGGAGCTGTTTTTT.

The V and J genes are TRBV7-9 and TRBJ2-7, with D possibly TRBD2 on 6 matching bases. This CDR3 is built from 17 residues. Germline V lookup: CDR1 SEHNR, CDR2 FQNEAQ (reference sequence). Trimming took 0 bases from V and 0 from J, leaving 15 bases between them. The CDR3 nucleotides are TGTGCCAGCAGCTTAGCGTCCGGGACTTCACTCTCCTACGAGCAGTACTTC. Protein sequence: CASSLASGTSLSYEQYF.

This clone was counted only a few times. V gene TRBV27 combines with J gene TRBJ2-2, with D unresolved. Germline CDR1 and CDR2: MNHEY and SMNVEV (reference sequence). V lost 6 bases, J lost 4 bases, and 9 bases lay in between. The CDR3 has 13 amino acids. This CDR3 reads CASSRDRTGELFF. The CDR3 DNA reads TGTGCCAGCAGCCGCGACCGCACCGGGGAGCTGTTTTTT.

The rearrangement joins TRBV4-1 to TRBJ2-7, with D uncertain. From germline, CDR1 is MGHRA and CDR2 YSYEKL. The germline V and J ends were trimmed by 0 bases and 5 bases, with 11 bases remaining between them. The CDR3 is made up of 14 amino acids. CDR3 sequence (DNA): TGCGCCAGCAGCCAAGAGATTGGCAGCAACGAGCAGTACTTC. It codes for CASSQEIGSNEQYF.

This rearrangement joins TRBV7-9 to TRBJ1-3; D remains unclear. V dropped 8 bases and J dropped 0 bases, with 11 bases sitting between them. Germline V gene data show CDR1 as SEHNR and CDR2 as FQNEAQ (reference sequence). This CDR3 spans 14 amino acids. The CDR3 DNA is TGTGCCAGCCGAAACAAGAGCTCTGGAAACACCATATATTTT. It encodes CASRNKSSGNTIYF. Looking up the rest from reference TRBV7-9 and TRBJ1-3 gives the full variable domain: DTGVSQNPRHKITKRGQNVTFRCDPISEHNRLYWYRQTLGQGPEFLTYFQNEAQLEKSRLLSDRFSAERPKGSFSTLEIQRTEQGDSAMYLCASRNKSSGNTIYFGEGSWLTVV.

This clone was counted between two and nine times. This rearrangement joins TRBV4-1 to TRBJ1-2; 8 nucleotides match TRBD1. This CDR3 spans 16 amino acids. Losses at the gene ends were 4 bases for V and 5 bases for J; bases not matched to a gene: 12. Germline V gene data show CDR1 as MGHRA and CDR2 as YSYEKL. The CDR3 nucleotides are TGCGCCAGCAGCCCCACGACCGGGACAGGACCTTATGGCTACACCTTC. The encoded protein is CASSPTTGTGPYGYTF.

The J gene is TRBJ2-7, the V gene TRBV2, with 8 bases fitting TRBD1. V shed 6 bases and J 2 bases; nucleotides not matched to a gene: 6. CDR3 length equals 14 residues. The V gene's germline CDR1 is SNHLY and CDR2 FYNNEI. The CDR3 DNA follows: TGTGCCAGCAGGGTTGACAGGGGAACCTACGAGCAGTACTTC. Translation: CASRVDRGTYEQYF.

The V call is TRBV11-2, the J call TRBJ1-6; D is perhaps TRBD1 (5 bases). The CDR3 spans 17 residues. CDR1 and CDR2 (germline): SGHAT, FQNNGV. Trimming shortened V by 2 bases and J by 7 bases, and 18 bases separated the two germline ends. The CDR3 region is CASSLLATGPGNSPLHF. CDR3 bases: TGTGCCAGCAGCTTACTGGCTACGGGGCCGGGGAATTCACCCCTCCACTTT.

V gene TRBV7-9 combines with J gene TRBJ2-7; D is uncertain. This CDR3 has 12 amino acids. V gave up 5 bases and J gave up 3 bases, with 8 bases separating them. Germline values: CDR1 SEHNR, CDR2 FQNEAQ (reference sequence). CDR3 loop: CASSRIHYEQYF. CDR3 in DNA: TGTGCCAGCAGCCGGATACACTACGAGCAGTACTTC.

This clone was observed a single time. This chain uses TRBV5-1 with TRBJ2-5; 14 bases are a match to TRBD2. CDR3 length: 16 amino acids. Per the germline V gene, CDR1 is SGHRS and CDR2 is YFSETQ. Trimming at V came to 2 bases and at J to 5 bases, leaving 5 bases not matched to a gene. As DNA, the CDR3 is TGCGCCAGCAGCTTTGCGACTAGCGGGGGGGCCGAGACCCAGTACTTC. As protein: CASSFATSGGAETQYF.